What follows is one TCR beta chain and its context. No antigen is known for it. PCR used 60 Vbeta primers and 13 Jbeta primers. Measured with immunoSEQ multiplex PCR; TCRdb has only the in-frame clones, and not every one. The sample lists 100,000 to 150,000 clones; 82% were seen once. This entry is derived from a study of cytomegalovirus exposure and HLA in healthy donors. Between the trimmed V and J ends, which lost 3 bases and 7 bases, there was a span of 10 bases. The CDR3 is 13 amino acids. Germline assignment: CDR1 LNHDA and CDR2 SQIVND (reference sequence). General observations from the study: The CMV antigen specificity of three CMV-associated chains was confirmed through in vitro analysis. Previously analyzed data showed that most TCR beta V segments were productive at a frequency of about 90% or about 30%. Later analysis showed most CMV-associated TCR beta chains appearing HLA-restricted. Information on immune exposure was restricted to one variable (CMV serostatus).

J is TRBJ2-1 and V is TRBV19; D call uncertain. The sequencing input was PBMCs. This clonotype originated in a boy aged 2-9 years in good health and CMV-seronegative. The CDR3 DNA follows: TGTGCCAGTAGTATCCTTGCGTTGAATGAGCAGTTCTTC. Translation gives CASSILALNEQFF.